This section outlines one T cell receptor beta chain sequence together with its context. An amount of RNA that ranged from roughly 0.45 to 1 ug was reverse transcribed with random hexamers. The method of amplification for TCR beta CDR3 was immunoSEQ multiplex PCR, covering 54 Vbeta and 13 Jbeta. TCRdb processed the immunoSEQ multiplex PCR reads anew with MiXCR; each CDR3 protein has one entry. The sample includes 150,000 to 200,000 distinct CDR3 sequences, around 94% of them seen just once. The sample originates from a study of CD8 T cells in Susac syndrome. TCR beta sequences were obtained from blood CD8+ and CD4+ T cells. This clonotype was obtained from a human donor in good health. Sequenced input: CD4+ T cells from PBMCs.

The DNA of the CDR3 is TGTGCCGCCTCCGGGACAGTAAATTCACCCCTCCACTTT. Translation gives CAASGTVNSPLHF. The chain employs TRBV30 and TRBJ1-6, with 7 bases lining up with TRBD1. J gave up 7 bases and V 8 bases, and 8 bases lay outside the gene matches. The V gene's germline CDR1 is GTSNPN and CDR2 SVGIG (reference sequence). The CDR3 covers 13 residues.